In this sample, the clone carrying this TCR beta chain turned up many times. This entry comes from a study of human T cells and chemical hapten exposure. Time point indicated: pre-sensitization, week 0. Treatment noted: therapeutic diphenylcyclopropenone sensitization with weekly scalp DPC. The J segment lost 6 bases and the V segment lost 2 bases, leaving 14 bases of the junction unmatched. The CDR3 sequence is 17 residues long. Germline V gives CDR1 MDHEN, CDR2 SYDVKM. TCRdb analysed the RACE reads with MiXCR anew, one entry per CDR3 protein. The sample holds about 51,000 distinct CDR3 sequences, about 9.4% seen once.

The sequencing here drew on whole blood, taken in connection with sensitization to the hapten diphenylcyclopropenone (DPC). The clonotype comes from a woman aged 40 to 50 with alopecia areata. Some clones in this sample may be carry-over from other donors' samples. The rearrangement links TRBV28 to TRBJ2-3; 7 bases agree with TRBD2. The CDR3 region has the DNA TGTGCCAGCAGTTTACCGAGGCGGGGGAACTCAGGGGATACGCAGTATTTT. This encodes CASSLPRRGNSGDTQYF.